Below, 20 T cell receptor beta chains from the same sample are listed, as sequenced in a study of T cell clonality in common variable immunodeficiency. Overall study findings and caveats: In common variable immunodeficiency, TCR beta chains reportedly carried fewer deletions and N-nucleotide insertions.

The table came from immunoSEQ multiplex PCR; TCRdb's copy has only in-frame clones and leaves some out. Altogether about 20,000 clones were found in the sample, and no singletons occur. These TCRs are of unknown antigen specificity. The specimen sequenced was peripheral blood mononuclear cells. The receptors shown here come from a human donor with common variable immunodeficiency.

On this clone itself: The CDR3 extends 3 residues past the end of the read, so its final part is completed from the germline J gene. The chain carries TRBV7-9 and TRBJ1-2, with D tentatively TRBD1 (6 bases). Germline CDR1 SEHNR, CDR2 FQNEAQ (reference sequence). The CDR3 is 13 residues long. The ends were cut back, 1 base at V and 6 bases at J, with 9 bases in the middle. The part of the CDR3 DNA that was read is TGTGCCAGCAGCTTAGTACCAGGGGATGGC. Protein sequence: CASSLVPGDG. The full CDR3 reads CASSLVPGDGYTF.

In regard to this clone: Sequencing ends 3 residues short of the CDR3 end; the germline J gene provides the rest. At the DNA level, this CDR3 is encoded by other sequences in the same sample as well. This chain links TRBV7-9 with TRBJ2-1; TRBD2 matches at 12 bases. The germline CDR1 and CDR2 sequences are SEHNR and FQNEAQ (reference sequence). With V trimmed by 8 bases and J by 9 bases, 5 bases remained unmatched. This CDR3 has 13 residues. Incomplete CDR3 DNA: TGTGCCAGCGGGGCTAGCGGGGGGGGTGAG. It codes for CASGASGGGE. In full, the CDR3 reads CASGASGGGEQFF.

The table lists this clone with a few counts. The CDR3 region is CASSLVGSIEAFF. The CDR3 DNA, read in part, is TGTGCCAGCAGCTTAGTAGGGTCCATTGAA. The V and J genes are TRBV7-9 and TRBJ1-1, with no clear D. The read stops 3 residues short of the end of the CDR3; the missing end is completed from the germline J gene. CDR1 and CDR2 from the germline V gene are SEHNR and FQNEAQ (reference sequence). V was cut by 1 base and J by 7 bases, with 10 bases left in between. The CDR3 totals 13 residues.

This clone was observed a few times. The DNA ends 3 residues before the CDR3 does, and the rest of the CDR3 is filled in from the germline J gene. V usage is TRBV19 and J usage is TRBJ2-1; 8 bases agree with TRBD2. The junction had 3 bases not matched to a gene; V was cut back by 3 bases and J by 2 bases. In germline, CDR1 is LNHDA, CDR2 SQIVND (reference sequence). The CDR3 totals 15 residues. The CDR3 sequence is CASSMAGGPYNEQFF. CDR3 DNA (partial): TGTGCCAGTAGTATGGCGGGGGGACCCTACAATGAG.

In this sample, this clone turned up a few times. The CDR3 goes on 3 residues after the read ends, and that part is filled in from the germline J gene. The genes are TRBV2 and TRBJ2-1, with D possibly TRBD2 on 5 matching bases. The CDR3 has 15 amino acids. Germline V gene data show CDR1 as SNHLY and CDR2 as FYNNEI. Trimming cost V 8 bases and J 0 bases, with 14 bases left between them. The sequenced part of the CDR3 DNA is TGTGCCAGCGGGAAAGGAGCGGCCTCCTACAATGAG. It encodes CASGKGAASYNE. The whole CDR3 sequence reads CASGKGAASYNEQFF.

This clone counts as medium-sized. The read ends 3 residues shy of where the CDR3 ends; the end is completed using the germline J gene. V and J are TRBV14 and TRBJ1-6; TRBD1 might be the D (6 bases). The germline CDR1 and CDR2 sequences are SGHDN and FVKESK. The ends were cut back, 0 bases at V and 7 bases at J, with 16 bases in the middle. The CDR3 runs to 17 residues. The part of the CDR3 DNA that was read is TGTGCCAGCAGCCAAGACCCCACAGGGAGGACGAATTCACCC. Translation: CASSQDPTGRTNSP. In full, the CDR3 is CASSQDPTGRTNSPLHF.

Turning to this clone: The CDR3 extends 3 residues past the end of the read, so its final part is completed from the germline J gene. This chain uses TRBV7-9 with TRBJ2-5; no clear D gene. From germline, CDR1 is SEHNR and CDR2 FQNEAQ (reference sequence). V lost 1 base and J lost 5, with 14 bases in between. The CDR3 consists of 15 residues. The part of the CDR3 DNA that was read is TGTGCCAGCAGCTTAGGACGGATCATCAGGGAGACC. It encodes CASSLGRIIRET. The CDR3 in its entirety is CASSLGRIIRETQYF. The whole variable domain, filled in from reference TRBV7-9 and TRBJ2-5, reads DTGVSQNPRHKITKRGQNVTFRCDPISEHNRLYWYRQTLGQGPEFLTYFQNEAQLEKSRLLSDRFSAERPKGSFSTLEIQRTEQGDSAMYLCASSLGRIIRETQYFGPGTRLLVL.

This clone was counted a few times. The sequenced fragment ends 3 residues before the CDR3 boundary, so the rest is inferred from the germline J gene. The genes are TRBV6-2 or TRBV6-3 and TRBJ1-1; perhaps TRBD1 as D (5 bases). This CDR3 is 15 amino acids long. V lost 6 bases, J lost 3 bases, and 17 bases lay in between. CDR1 MNHEY and CDR2 SVGEGT come from the germline V gene. The CDR3 sequence is CASREPTDEDTEAFF. The sequenced part of the CDR3 DNA is TGTGCCAGCAGGGAACCGACAGATGAAGACACTGAA.

Notes on this clone: The DNA ends 3 residues before the CDR3 does, and the rest of the CDR3 is filled in from the germline J gene. This sequence joins TRBV7-9 and TRBJ2-4; possibly TRBD1 for D (5 bases). There are 15 residues in the CDR3. The germline V gene encodes CDR1 SEHNR and CDR2 FQNEAQ (reference sequence). V lost 5 bases and J 1 base, leaving 12 bases between the germline ends. CDR3 bases read: TGTGCCAGCAGCCCGCAGGGTCTCGCCAAAAACATT. Its protein is CASSPQGLAKNI. The whole CDR3 reads CASSPQGLAKNIQYF.

About this clone itself: The sequence runs out 3 residues before the end of the CDR3; the remainder is reconstructed from the germline J gene. The chain carries TRBV7-9 and TRBJ1-4, with D perhaps TRBD1 (6 bases). V lost 5 bases to trimming and J lost 4 bases, with 11 bases between them. Germline V lookup: CDR1 SEHNR, CDR2 FQNEAQ (reference sequence). The CDR3 has 14 residues. The CDR3 bases that were read are TGTGCCAGCAGCACCTGGACAGTTAATGAAAAA. Translated, it gives CASSTWTVNEK. In full, the CDR3 is CASSTWTVNEKLFF. The complete variable domain, with remaining parts taken from reference TRBV7-9 and TRBJ1-4, reads DTGVSQNPRHKITKRGQNVTFRCDPISEHNRLYWYRQTLGQGPEFLTYFQNEAQLEKSRLLSDRFSAERPKGSFSTLEIQRTEQGDSAMYLCASSTWTVNEKLFFGSGTQLSVL.

Incomplete CDR3 DNA: TGTGCCAGCTCACCGACAGATAGCAATCAGCCC. Protein: CASSPTDSNQP. The entire CDR3 is CASSPTDSNQPQHF. The V and J genes are TRBV18 and TRBJ1-5; tentatively, D is TRBD1 (5 bases). The read terminates 3 residues before the CDR3 end, so the remaining end is supplied by the germline J gene. CDR1 KGHSH and CDR2 LQKENI come from the germline V gene. CDR3 size: 14 residues. Trimming stripped 3 bases from V and 0 bases from J, with 6 bases between.

This clone was counted between two and nine times. The read ends 3 residues early relative to the CDR3; the germline J gene fills the gap. The chain couples TRBV19 to TRBJ2-2, with D maybe TRBD1 (5 bases). Trimming left V 5 bases short and J 1 base short, with 8 bases between. Germline V CDR1 and CDR2: LNHDA, SQIVND (reference sequence). The length of the CDR3 is 14 residues. CDR3 DNA, as far as it was read: TGTGCCAGTAGTGGGGCGTGGAACACCGGGGAG. It is translated as CASSGAWNTGE. The entire CDR3 sequence reads CASSGAWNTGELFF.

Comment on this clone: The missing CDR3 end, 3 residues past where the read stops, is filled in from the germline J gene. This chain connects TRBV7-2 to TRBJ2-4; a weak D match, TRBD1 (5 bases). This CDR3 contains 15 residues. The germline V gene encodes CDR1 SGHTA and CDR2 FQGNSA. Between the trimmed V and J ends, which lost 5 bases and 0 bases, there was a span of 11 bases. The CDR3 here is CASSPGALAKNIQYF. CDR3 DNA, as far as it was read: TGTGCCAGCAGCCCTGGGGCTTTAGCCAAAAACATT.

Turning to this clone: From the germline J gene comes the end of the CDR3, since the read stops 3 residues before it. The chain carries TRBV6-2 or TRBV6-3 and TRBJ1-1; 9 positions agree with TRBD1. The CDR3 totals 16 residues. CDR1 and CDR2 from the germline V gene are MNHEY and SVGEGT. With V trimmed by 2 bases and J by 5 bases, 9 bases remained unmatched. CDR3 loop: CASSYRRRDRDTEAFF. The CDR3 DNA, read in part, is TGTGCCAGCAGTTACCGCCGCCGGGACAGGGATACTGAA.

The sample holds a few counts of this clone. The observed sequence ends 3 residues before the CDR3 terminus, with the missing tail filled in from the germline J gene. The chain combines TRBV6-2 or TRBV6-3 with TRBJ2-5; perhaps TRBD1 as D (6 bases). Trimming cost V 0 bases and J 5 bases, with 13 bases left between them. Germline CDR1 and CDR2: MNHEY and SVGEGT. This CDR3 has 15 amino acids. Partial CDR3 DNA: TGTGCCAGCAGTTACTCAAGGGACAATAAGGAGACC. Protein: CASSYSRDNKET. The whole CDR3 sequence is CASSYSRDNKETQYF.

Worth noting for this clone: The read finishes 3 residues shy of the CDR3 end, and the germline J gene is used to complete it. The gene calls are TRBV18 and TRBJ2-5; TRBD2 matches 7 bases. The V segment lost 0 bases and the J segment 1 base; nucleotides outside the gene matches: 5. CDR3 length: 16 amino acids. Germline-derived CDR1 and CDR2 are KGHSH and LQKENI. CDR3 loop: CASSPPGGRPQETQYF. The CDR3 bases that were read are TGTGCCAGCTCACCACCGGGCGGGAGACCCCAAGAGACC.

Of note for this clone: Sequencing ends 3 residues short of the CDR3 end; the germline J gene provides the rest. The chain links TRBV30 to TRBJ1-5, with D possibly being TRBD1 (6 bases). Germline CDR1 is GTSNPN and CDR2 is SVGIG (reference sequence). V was cut by 3 bases and J by 6 bases, with 15 bases left in between. The CDR3 has 14 amino acids. The CDR3 spells CAWRGRQGSQPQHF. The DNA read from the CDR3 is TGTGCCTGGAGGGGAAGGCAGGGGAGTCAGCCC.

This clone has just a few counts. The read terminates 3 residues ahead of where the CDR3 ends, so the germline J gene completes it. The chain employs TRBV6-2 or TRBV6-3 and TRBJ2-7, with D hard to call. The V gene lost 4 bases and the J gene lost 3 bases, with 4 bases spanning the gap. This CDR3 has 11 amino acids. CDR1 MNHEY and CDR2 SVGEGT come from the germline V gene. The chain's CDR3 is CASSFFYEQYF. CDR3 bases read: TGTGCCAGCAGTTTCTTCTACGAG.

A remark on this clone: The read terminates 3 residues before the CDR3 end, so the remaining end is supplied by the germline J gene. The gene calls are TRBV30 and TRBJ2-3; 8 nucleotides agree with TRBD2. Germline V lookup: CDR1 GTSNPN, CDR2 SVGIG (reference sequence). CDR3 size: 16 residues. V trimming: 0 bases; J trimming: 5 bases; junction bases outside the gene matches: 10. The part of the CDR3 DNA that was read is TGTGCCTGGAGTGTACTGCCAGCGGGGGCGGTAGATACG. It is translated as CAWSVLPAGAVDT. The entire CDR3 is CAWSVLPAGAVDTQYF.

This clone has only a few counts. The CDR3 DNA, read in part, is TGCAGTGCTAGAGCCCAGGGGGCGCTATCGGAGACC. Protein sequence: CSARAQGALSET. The whole CDR3 protein reads CSARAQGALSETQYF. This chain uses TRBV20-1 with TRBJ2-5; 8 positions match TRBD1. Coverage ceases 3 residues before the CDR3 finishes, and the germline J gene fills in the end. This CDR3 has 15 residues. Germline values: CDR1 DFQATT, CDR2 SNEGSKA (reference sequence). V lost 1 base to trimming and J lost 5 bases; unmatched junction nucleotides: 9.